A selection of T cell receptor beta chains follows, all from one sample in a study of T cell changes during pregnancy in multiple sclerosis. Sequencing used immunoSEQ multiplex PCR; TCRdb keeps in-frame clones, though not all of them. The data contain 40,000 to 50,000 clones, approximately 94% of them seen just once; the ten biggest clones take up roughly 8.3%. The source material was CD8+ T cells from peripheral blood mononuclear cells, sampled in the third trimester of pregnancy. These receptors were taken from a female donor with multiple sclerosis, enrolled in a pregnancy study. Both conserved end residues are part of each CDR3. The D gene is left open where the match is weak. Only part of the rows carry a size: once, few, many, or a class if the clone is expanded.

J gene | V gene | D gene | clone size | CDR3 DNA | CDR3 protein
TRBJ1-1 | TRBV28 | TRBD1 | NA | TGTGCCAGCAGCTTGACAGGGCCCTACACTGAAGCTTTCTTT | CASSLTGPYTEAFF
TRBJ2-7 | TRBV27 | NA | NA | TGTGCCAGCAGTCTGGGGCCCGAGGACGAGCAGTACTTC | CASSLGPEDEQYF
TRBJ2-2 | TRBV6-5 | TRBD2 | few | TGTGCCAGCGCTGGACTAGCCAGATCCGGGGAGCTGTTTTTT | CASAGLARSGELFF
TRBJ2-7 | TRBV6-5 | NA | NA | TGTGCCAGCACCCCCGGACAGCCCTACGAGCAGTACTTC | CASTPGQPYEQYF
TRBJ2-7 | TRBV28 | NA | NA | TGTGCCAGCCGGCTGGGAGGAGAGCAGTACTTC | CASRLGGEQYF
TRBJ1-2 | TRBV29-1 | NA | once | TGCAGCGTTGAAGTCCTAGGGGACTATGGCTACACCTTC | CSVEVLGDYGYTF
TRBJ2-7 | TRBV28 | NA | NA | TGTGCCAGCAGCCACCGGGACACCTCCTACGAGCAGTACTTC | CASSHRDTSYEQYF
TRBJ2-2 | TRBV19 | TRBD1 | NA | TGTGCCAGTAGTATGGGACAGATGGAGCTGTTTTTT | CASSMGQMELFF
TRBJ2-5 | TRBV7-2 | NA | once | TGTGCCAGCAGCTTAGGCAGGGACTCTGAGAAAGAGACCCAGTACTTC | CASSLGRDSEKETQYF
TRBJ1-1 | TRBV7-8 | NA | NA | TGTGCCAGCAGCTTAGGGGGGGGAGCTTTCTTT | CASSLGGGAFF
TRBJ2-5 | TRBV6-5 | NA | once | TGTGCCAGCAGTTACTCGAGACCCGGAGGAGAGACCCAGTACTTC | CASSYSRPGGETQYF
TRBJ1-2 | TRBV4-1 | NA | medium-sized | TGCGCCAGCAGCCGCGGGGCGGCCTATGGCTACACCTTC | CASSRGAAYGYTF
TRBJ2-2 | TRBV6-1 | NA | NA | TGTGCCAGCCAGGGAAACACCGGGGAGCTGTTTTTT | CASQGNTGELFF
TRBJ2-5 | TRBV14 | TRBD2 | NA | TGTGCCAGCAGCCAACCGACGAAAGCGGGAGTGGTGACCCAGTACTTC | CASSQPTKAGVVTQYF
TRBJ2-1 | TRBV28 | TRBD2 | NA | TGTGCCAGCAGTCCGGGACTAGCCTACAATGAGCAGTTCTTC | CASSPGLAYNEQFF
TRBJ2-1 | TRBV7-6 | NA | NA | TGTGCCAGCAGCTCGAGTGGAGGGACCTACAATGAGCAGTTCTTC | CASSSSGGTYNEQFF